A single sample gave rise to the 2 T cell receptor beta chains below, sequenced in a study of human T cells and chemical hapten exposure. TCRdb fed the RACE reads into MiXCR, producing one record per CDR3 protein. The sample yields 110,000 or so distinct CDR3 sequences, more than 7% seen once. Time point defined: patch test 2, 6 weeks after DPC sensitization. Treatment indicated: therapeutic diphenylcyclopropenone sensitization with weekly scalp DPC. The material sequenced was whole blood, taken in connection with sensitization to the hapten diphenylcyclopropenone (DPC). Receptors originate from a woman aged 40 to 55 with alopecia areata. Some clones in this sample may be carry-over from other donors' samples.

Worth noting for this clonotype: A read error is possible here, since a much larger clone lies one base away. This chain links TRBV20-1 with TRBJ2-5; either TRBD1 or TRBD2 may fit D (5 bases each). The CDR3 runs to 12 residues. Germline V gives CDR1 DFQATT, CDR2 SNEGSKA (reference sequence). CDR3 sequence (DNA): TGCAGTGCTAGCCCGGCGGGTGGGACCCAGCACTTC. It codes for CSASPAGGTQHF.

This clonotype was seen at least ten times. The chain couples TRBV24-1 to TRBJ2-2; D may match TRBD1 or TRBD2 (5 bases each). The CDR3 loop spans 16 amino acids. Germline loops: CDR1 KGHDR, CDR2 SFDVKD. V lost 3 bases and J lost 0, with 10 bases in between. The CDR3: CATSDPGATNTGELFF. CDR3 coding DNA: TGTGCCACCAGTGATCCCGGGGCCACGAACACCGGGGAGCTGTTTTTT.